The 17 T cell receptor beta chains presented below share a single source sample, sequenced in a study of identical twins. One entry per CDR3 protein results from TCRdb running MiXCR on the 5' RACE reads. The sample gives about 260,000 distinct CDR3 sequences, 5.5% to 7% of which show up once; 3.5% to 4% is in the top ten. In addition, the sample was reused for a study of yellow fever vaccine responses in identical twins.

Sequences were obtained from memory (CD45RO+) T cells sorted from blood. The receptor set was obtained from a woman aged 18-29 years in good health.

In this sample, this clonotype turned up a few times. The genes are TRBV20-1 and TRBJ2-5; 7 positions match TRBD1. J gave up 4 bases and V 5 bases, and 7 bases lay outside the gene matches. Germline values: CDR1 DFQATT, CDR2 SNEGSKA (reference sequence). This CDR3 region has 13 residues. CDR3 amino acids: CSAPGQAGETQYF. Here the CDR3 DNA reads TGCAGTGCTCCCGGACAGGCCGGAGAGACCCAGTACTTC.

This clonotype was counted at least ten times. The chain links TRBV11-2 to TRBJ2-5, with D tentatively TRBD1 (6 bases). V gave up 1 base and J gave up 0 bases, with 18 bases separating them. The CDR3 extends over 18 amino acids. CDR1 is SGHAT, CDR2 FQNNGV, per germline. CDR3 sequence reads: CASSLGWMAGDNQETQYF. DNA for the CDR3: TGTGCCAGCAGCTTAGGGTGGATGGCAGGGGATAACCAAGAGACCCAGTACTTC. Drawing the rest from reference TRBV11-2 and TRBJ2-5, the complete variable domain is EAGVAQSPRYKIIEKRQSVAFWCNPISGHATLYWYQQILGQGPKLLIQFQNNGVVDDSQLPKDRFSAERLKGVDSTLKIQPAKLEDSAVYLCASSLGWMAGDNQETQYFGPGTRLLVL.

This clonotype appeared many times. This rearrangement joins TRBV3-1 to TRBJ2-1; D is undetermined. CDR3 length: 16 residues. Germline CDR1 and CDR2: LGHDT and YNNKEL (reference sequence). V was trimmed by 0 bases and J by 2 bases, leaving 11 bases between them. CDR3 sequence: CASSQDPGLAYNEQFF. CDR3 in DNA: TGTGCCAGCAGCCAAGATCCTGGTTTGGCCTACAATGAGCAGTTCTTC.

The sample holds many counts of this clonotype. This chain joins TRBV7-8 and TRBJ2-3, with 8 bases matching TRBD1. This CDR3 is 16 amino acids long. Trimming took 4 bases from V and 1 from J; bases not matched to a gene: 7. CDR1 is SGHVS, CDR2 FQNEAQ, per germline. Here the CDR3 reads CASSYAGGLRTDTQYF. The CDR3 region has the DNA TGTGCCAGCAGCTACGCAGGGGGCCTTCGCACAGATACGCAGTATTTT.

This clonotype was seen at least ten times. The chain joins TRBV7-2 to TRBJ2-3, with unresolved D. Germline loops: CDR1 SGHTA, CDR2 FQGNSA. Trimming left V 5 bases short and J 2 bases short, with 8 bases between. The CDR3 is 13 residues long. This CDR3 reads CASSTANTDTQYF. The CDR3 bases are TGTGCCAGCAGCACAGCCAACACAGATACGCAGTATTTT.

CDR3 loop: CSARESSGNTIYF. CDR3 DNA: TGCAGTGCTAGGGAGTCCTCTGGAAACACCATATATTTT. V is TRBV20-1 and J is TRBJ1-3; D call uncertain. Trimming stripped 3 bases from V and 0 bases from J, with 6 bases between. Germline V lookup: CDR1 DFQATT, CDR2 SNEGSKA (reference sequence). This CDR3 comprises 13 residues.

CDR3 in amino acids: CASSEFVANEQYF. In nucleotides, the CDR3 is TGCGCCAGCAGTGAGTTTGTTGCGAACGAGCAGTACTTC. This sequence joins TRBV10-2 and TRBJ2-7; D call uncertain. V was pared by 1 base and J by 5 bases, with 9 bases between. Germline V lookup: CDR1 WSHSY, CDR2 SAAADI. The CDR3 is 13 amino acids.

This clonotype was observed many times. The chain uses TRBV18 and TRBJ2-3; no definite D call. There are 16 residues in the CDR3. CDR1 is KGHSH, CDR2 LQKENI, per germline. The V gene lost 0 bases and the J gene lost 4 bases, with 14 bases spanning the gap. CDR3 DNA sequence: TGTGCCAGCTCACCACCACGGACGCACAAAGCAGATACGCAGTATTTT. Translation gives CASSPPRTHKADTQYF.

This clonotype was recorded a few times. CDR3 region: CASSQGVGLPLNYEQYF. CDR3 DNA: TGTGCCAGCAGCCAAGGGGTCGGGCTTCCCCTTAACTACGAGCAGTACTTC. The chain has TRBV4-2 and TRBJ2-7; D call uncertain. Trimming took 1 base from V and 3 from J, leaving 19 bases between them. Looked up from germline, CDR1 is LGHNA and CDR2 is YNFKEQ. This CDR3 has 17 amino acids.

This clonotype was counted at least ten times. The gene calls are TRBV3-1 and TRBJ1-2; weak D call: TRBD1 (6 bases). The CDR3 consists of 15 residues. Germline V CDR1 and CDR2: LGHDT, YNNKEL (reference sequence). V lost 1 base, J lost 5 bases, and 14 bases lay in between. The CDR3 here is CASSQGTVSVYGYTF. CDR3 DNA: TGTGCCAGCAGCCAAGGGACAGTCAGTGTATATGGCTACACCTTC.

This rearrangement joins TRBV7-8 to TRBJ1-1, with D possibly TRBD1 on 5 matching bases. The CDR3 has 16 residues. V was clipped by 1 base and J by 4 bases, with 16 bases between them. Germline CDR1 and CDR2: SGHVS and FQNEAQ. The CDR3 coding sequence is TGTGCCAGCAGCTTAGGGGCGGGGCAGGGCTTCACTGAAGCTTTCTTT. Residues: CASSLGAGQGFTEAFF.

This chain joins TRBV6-5 and TRBJ1-1; D is uncertain. V dropped 2 bases and J dropped 1 base, with 17 bases sitting between them. The CDR3 has 17 amino acids. CDR1 is MNHEY, CDR2 SVGAGI, per germline. The CDR3 reads CASSYDTLGGPNTEAFF. DNA of the CDR3: TGTGCCAGCAGTTACGACACGCTGGGCGGACCGAACACTGAAGCTTTCTTT.

The chain recombines TRBV12-5 with TRBJ2-4, with a possible D match to TRBD1 (6 bases). The CDR3 is 13 residues long. Germline V CDR1 and CDR2: LGHNT, FRNRAP. Trimming removed 7 bases at V and 4 bases at J, with 11 bases between. CDR3 in DNA: TGTGCTAGTGCTACAGGGCTAAAAAACATTCAGTACTTC. As protein: CASATGLKNIQYF.

A few counts support this clonotype. The rearrangement joins TRBV7-3 to TRBJ2-1, with a tentative D call TRBD1 (5 bases). The CDR3 extends over 15 amino acids. Trimming shortened V by 4 bases and J by 0 bases, and 10 bases separated the two germline ends. Germline assignment: CDR1 SGHTA and CDR2 FQGTGA. CDR3 residues: CASSSQVNSYNEQFF. The CDR3 DNA follows: TGTGCCAGCAGCTCACAGGTCAACTCCTACAATGAGCAGTTCTTC.

The genes are TRBV7-8 and TRBJ2-2, with 8 bases lining up with TRBD2. Unmatched junction bases numbered 10, after V lost 8 bases and J lost 2 bases. The CDR3 sequence is 16 residues long. Germline lookup yields CDR1 SGHVS and CDR2 FQNEAQ. CDR3 nucleotides: TGTGCCAGCCATAGGGCGGGAGGTCTTAACACCGGGGAGCTGTTTTTT. It is translated as CASHRAGGLNTGELFF.

The sample holds a few counts of this clonotype. V and J are TRBV24-1 and TRBJ2-1; 11 bases agree with TRBD1. In germline, CDR1 is KGHDR, CDR2 SFDVKD. The CDR3 loop spans 16 amino acids. V was clipped by 1 base and J by 7 bases; unmatched bases: 5. The CDR3 here is CATSDLLGQGVNEQFF. The CDR3 bases are TGTGCCACCAGTGATTTATTGGGACAGGGGGTAAATGAGCAGTTCTTC.

This clonotype was picked up many times. This chain uses TRBV7-8 with TRBJ2-3; weak D call: TRBD2 (6 bases). CDR1 and CDR2 from the germline V gene are SGHVS and FQNEAQ. This CDR3 has 15 amino acids. Trimming removed 2 bases at V and 2 bases at J, with 11 bases between. CDR3 nucleotide sequence: TGTGCCAGCAGCTTATTTCGGGGGTCCACAGATACGCAGTATTTT. Amino acids: CASSLFRGSTDTQYF.